This is a list of T cell receptor beta chains from one sample in a study of blood T cell repertoires in COVID-19. Using immunoSEQ multiplex PCR, the repertoire was profiled, and TCRdb retains in-frame clones only, with some absent. The sample consists of approximately 240,000 clones, approximately 86% of them appearing once. The sample taken for sequencing was peripheral blood. Receptors were obtained from a woman aged 80 or over with active or convalescent COVID-19. Each CDR3 is given with its conserved first and last residue. The D gene is left open where the match is weak. The listing skips clone size in some rows; elsewhere it reads once, few, many or a size class.

>12|TRBD1|TRBJ1-6|many|TRBV2
TGTGCCAGCAGCGACAGGGCGCCCACCCTCCACTTT
CASSDRAPTLHF
>13|NA|TRBJ1-1|NA|TRBV10-1
TGCGCCAGCAGCTTCTCAGGGAACACTGAAGCTTTCTTT
CASSFSGNTEAFF
>16|TRBD1|TRBJ2-2|NA|TRBV24-1
TGTGCCACCAGTGACGAGGGACAGCAGAAAACCGGGGAGCTGTTTTTT
CATSDEGQQKTGELFF
>12|TRBD1|TRBJ2-1|once|TRBV27
TGTGCCAGCAGTTCCCCGGGACAGGGTCAGTTCTTC
CASSSPGQGQFF
>14|TRBD2|TRBJ2-1|NA|TRBV9
TGTGCCAGCAGCGGACTAGCGGTCTGGGATGAGCAGTTCTTC
CASSGLAVWDEQFF
>14|NA|TRBJ1-5|NA|TRBV18
TGTGCCAGCTCACCATCAGCGCTCAATCAGCCCCAGCATTTT
CASSPSALNQPQHF
>15|NA|TRBJ1-5|once|TRBV19
TGTGCCAGTAGTAGTTGGGCTTCTGGCAATCAGCCCCAGCATTTT
CASSSWASGNQPQHF
>14|NA|TRBJ2-7|NA|TRBV5-1
TGCGCCAGCAGCTTGCTGCAGGGTGAGGCCGAGCAGTACTTC
CASSLLQGEAEQYF
>13|NA|TRBJ1-2|few|TRBV28
TGTGCCAGCAGTGTCCAGGGCCTATATGGCTACACCTTC
CASSVQGLYGYTF
>13|NA|TRBJ1-2|NA|TRBV27
TGTGCCAGCAGTTTCACTCAGGCCTATGGCTACACCTTC
CASSFTQAYGYTF
>15|TRBD1|TRBJ1-4|once|TRBV2
TGTGCCAGCAGCCGGACAGGGGAGCCTAATGAAAAACTGTTTTTT
CASSRTGEPNEKLFF
>15|TRBD1|TRBJ2-3|NA|TRBV19
TGTGCCAGTAGTTCGGGACAGGGGATCACAGATACGCAGTATTTT
CASSSGQGITDTQYF
>14|NA|TRBJ2-7|NA|TRBV6-6
TGTGCCAGCAGTCCCCGACAGGCCTCCTACGAGCAGTACTTC
CASSPRQASYEQYF
>13|NA|TRBJ2-3|few|TRBV9
TGTGCCAGCAGCCCAGAGGTGGCAGTAGGTCAGTATTTT
CASSPEVAVGQYF
>14|NA|TRBJ2-2|NA|TRBV3-1/TRBV3-2
TGTGCCAGCAGCCTCAGGGAGAACACCGGGGAGCTGTTTTTT
CASSLRENTGELFF
>15|NA|TRBJ1-4|once|TRBV6-5
TGTGCCAGCAGTTCCCCGGGGGGGCGTGGAGAAAAACTGTTTTTT
CASSSPGGRGEKLFF
>15|NA|TRBJ1-5|NA|TRBV2
TGTGCCAGCAGTGATTCCCCGCCAGGGAGGCAGCCCCAGCATTTT
CASSDSPPGRQPQHF
>15|TRBD1|TRBJ2-3|once|TRBV28
TGTGCCAGCAGTGAACAGGGGAAGATAACAGATACGCAGTATTTT
CASSEQGKITDTQYF
>15|NA|TRBJ1-2|NA|TRBV6-5
TGTGCCAGCAGGCCCGGGCGGGGGAGCAGCTATGGCTACACCTTC
CASRPGRGSSYGYTF
>15|NA|TRBJ1-3|NA|TRBV2
TGTGCCAGCAGTAAGGAGTTTCTCTCTGGAAACACCATATATTTT
CASSKEFLSGNTIYF
>14|NA|TRBJ2-3|NA|TRBV5-5
TGTGCCAGCAGCATCGGGACTAGCACAGATACGCAGTATTTT
CASSIGTSTDTQYF
>14|NA|TRBJ1-1|NA|TRBV2
TGTGCCAGTGCCGAGAGGCAGTGGAACACTGAAGCTTTCTTT
CASAERQWNTEAFF
>16|TRBD1|TRBJ1-3|NA|TRBV5-4
TGTGCCAGCAGCCTACCGAGGACAGGCCAAGGAAACACCATATATTTT
CASSLPRTGQGNTIYF
>13|NA|TRBJ1-2|NA|TRBV9
TGTGCCAGCGTAACTCAGGGGTCCCTTGGCTACACCTTC
CASVTQGSLGYTF
>14|TRBD1|TRBJ1-6|few|TRBV7-9
TGTGCCAGCAGCTTGGGGACAGGGAATTCACCCCTCCACTTT
CASSLGTGNSPLHF
>15|NA|TRBJ1-2|NA|TRBV7-9
TGTGCCAGCAGCTTCGCAGGGGCCACTGACTATGGCTACACCTTC
CASSFAGATDYGYTF
>16|TRBD2|TRBJ2-7|NA|TRBV7-2
TGTGCCAGCAGCTCGGCGGCGGGAGGGGGGTCCTACGAGCAGTACTTC
CASSSAAGGGSYEQYF
>15|TRBD1|TRBJ2-2|NA|TRBV19
TGTGCCAGTAGGACGACAGGGAGGAACACCGGGGAGCTGTTTTTT
CASRTTGRNTGELFF